This T cell receptor beta chain came from a study of cytomegalovirus exposure and HLA in healthy donors. Primers for the PCR totalled 60 Vbeta and 13 Jbeta. The data were produced by immunoSEQ multiplex PCR, yet TCRdb's version contains in-frame clones alone and is incomplete. The sample shows around 150,000 clones, 60% to 80% of them seen only once. Sequencing was done on a sample of PBMCs. The clonotype comes from a man in his 60s in good health and CMV-seronegative.

The CDR3 coding sequence is TGCGCCAGCAGCCGGTACAGGCAAGAGACCCAGTACTTC. It is translated as CASSRYRQETQYF. J is TRBJ2-5 and V is TRBV4-1; D is possibly TRBD1 (5 bases). Germline V lookup: CDR1 MGHRA, CDR2 YSYEKL. This CDR3 is 13 amino acids long. V lost 4 bases to trimming and J lost 2 bases, with 8 bases between them.